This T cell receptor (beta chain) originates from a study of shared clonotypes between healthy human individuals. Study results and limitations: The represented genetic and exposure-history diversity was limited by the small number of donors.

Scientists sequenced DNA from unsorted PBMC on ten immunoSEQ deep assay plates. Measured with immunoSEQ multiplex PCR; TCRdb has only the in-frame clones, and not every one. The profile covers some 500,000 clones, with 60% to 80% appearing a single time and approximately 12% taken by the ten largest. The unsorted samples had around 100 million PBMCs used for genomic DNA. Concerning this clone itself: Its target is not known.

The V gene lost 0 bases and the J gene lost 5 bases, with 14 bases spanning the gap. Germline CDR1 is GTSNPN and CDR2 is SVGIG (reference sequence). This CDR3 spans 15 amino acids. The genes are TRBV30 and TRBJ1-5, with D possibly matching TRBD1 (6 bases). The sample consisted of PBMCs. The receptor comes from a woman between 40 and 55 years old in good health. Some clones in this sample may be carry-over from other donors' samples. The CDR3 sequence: CAWSVYGQTYQPQHF. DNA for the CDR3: TGTGCCTGGAGTGTATACGGACAGACTTATCAGCCCCAGCATTTT.